Below are 19 T cell receptor beta chains sequenced from a single sample in a study of blood T cell repertoires in COVID-19 (TCRdb year 2020). The library was prepared using the immunoSEQ multiplex PCR assay. The source is immuneACCESS, and TCRdb retained only in-frame sequences with V and J called. Part of the clones is not carried over; for the studies checked, unresolved V genes explain less than half of this, and the remainder is unexplained. In this sample the table shows over 95,000 clones, approximately 85% of which occur a single time. 15% to 20% of the sample rests with the top ten. Sequencing was carried out using peripheral blood. These receptors all come from a woman of 80 years or more with active or convalescent COVID-19.

The chain uses TRBV6-5 and TRBJ2-1; D is perhaps TRBD2 (6 bases). The V gene lost 2 bases and the J gene lost 8 bases, with 13 bases spanning the gap. Germline lookup yields CDR1 MNHEY and CDR2 SVGAGI. The CDR3 contains 14 residues. The chain's CDR3 is CASSYLPREDEQFF. CDR3 DNA: TGTGCCAGCAGTTACCTTCCCAGGGAGGATGAGCAGTTCTTC.

There are a few counts of this clone. This rearrangement joins TRBV19 to TRBJ1-4; possibly TRBD1 for D (6 bases). V gave up 6 bases and J gave up 10 bases, with 15 bases separating them. Germline lookup yields CDR1 LNHDA and CDR2 SQIVND (reference sequence). This CDR3 comprises 13 residues. This CDR3 is CASRGTLAAKLFF. In DNA form, the CDR3 reads TGTGCCAGTAGGGGGACATTGGCGGCAAAACTGTTTTTT.

CDR3 sequence reads: CATSRQGSYNEQFF. The DNA for the CDR3 is TGTGCCACCAGCAGACAGGGATCCTACAATGAGCAGTTCTTC. The chain carries TRBV15 and TRBJ2-1, with D possibly being TRBD1 (5 bases). V was trimmed by 2 bases and J by 1 base, leaving 6 bases between them. In germline, CDR1 is LNHNV, CDR2 YYDKDF (reference sequence). The CDR3 is 14 residues long.

V gene TRBV3-1 (or the pseudogene TRBV3-2) combines with J gene TRBJ1-1, with no clear D. The CDR3 extends over 13 amino acids. V gave up 3 bases and J gave up 4 bases, with 9 bases separating them. Germline V gives CDR1 LGHDT, CDR2 YNNKEL (reference sequence). This CDR3 reads CASSQLRSTEAFF. As DNA, the CDR3 is TGTGCCAGCAGCCAGCTACGGAGCACTGAAGCTTTCTTT.

The chain carries TRBV9 and TRBJ1-1; 8 bases line up with TRBD1. The CDR3 covers 18 residues. CDR1 is SGDLS and CDR2 is YYNGEE in the germline V gene. V dropped 0 bases and J dropped 1; count of bases not matched to a gene: 11. The CDR3 DNA is TGTGCCAGCAGCGTAGAAGGGACGTCAGGGGGCTGGAACACTGAAGCTTTCTTT. Encoded protein: CASSVEGTSGGWNTEAFF.

The chain links TRBV30 to TRBJ2-7; unclear D gene. Trimming left V 2 bases short and J 2 bases short, with 7 bases between. The germline V gene encodes CDR1 GTSNPN and CDR2 SVGIG (reference sequence). This CDR3 has 12 amino acids. The CDR3 spells CAWSQVPYEQYF. The DNA for the CDR3 is TGTGCCTGGAGTCAGGTGCCCTACGAGCAGTACTTC.

This clone was seen a few times. The genes are TRBV5-5 and TRBJ1-1, with D maybe TRBD1 (6 bases). The CDR3 has 15 residues. Per germline, CDR1 SGHKS and CDR2 YYEKEE (reference sequence). V was pared by 2 bases and J by 4 bases, with 15 bases between. This chain's CDR3 is CASSLTYGQLTEAFF. The DNA for the CDR3 is TGTGCCAGCAGCTTAACATATGGACAGCTCACTGAAGCTTTCTTT.

This clone was found a few times. This sequence joins TRBV19 and TRBJ1-5, with D unclear. This CDR3 spans 15 amino acids. V was pared by 10 bases and J by 5 bases, with 21 bases between. In germline, CDR1 is LNHDA, CDR2 SQIVND (reference sequence). The CDR3 loop is CATRGEGGSYQPQHF. Here the CDR3 DNA reads TGTGCCACCCGGGGTGAGGGTGGCAGCTATCAGCCCCAGCATTTT.

Here the CDR3 reads CASSVSGTRANEKLFF. The DNA for the CDR3 is TGTGCCAGCAGCGTATCAGGAACGAGAGCCAATGAAAAACTGTTTTTT. The chain couples TRBV9 to TRBJ1-4; no definite D call. This CDR3 region has 16 residues. Trimming took 1 base from V and 5 from J, leaving 15 bases between them. The V gene's germline CDR1 is SGDLS and CDR2 YYNGEE.

V gene TRBV30 combines with J gene TRBJ2-1; D remains ambiguous. There are 14 residues in the CDR3. Trimming removed 1 base at V and 7 bases at J, with 14 bases between. The V gene's germline CDR1 is GTSNPN and CDR2 SVGIG (reference sequence). CDR3 residues: CAWSDLLEVNEQFF. The CDR3 bases are TGTGCCTGGAGTGACTTGTTAGAGGTTAATGAGCAGTTCTTC. The full variable domain, its missing parts supplied by reference TRBV30 and TRBJ2-1, is SQTIHQWPATLVQPVGSPLSLECTVEGTSNPNLYWYRQAAGRGLQLLFYSVGIGQISSEVPQNLSASRPQDRQFILSSKKLLLSDSGFYLCAWSDLLEVNEQFFGPGTRLTVL.

As to this clone: Its ends do not fully match the called genes, so a read error is possible. The chain uses TRBV5-1 and TRBJ1-1, with a tentative D call TRBD1 (5 bases). Germline CDR1 and CDR2: SGHRS and YFSETQ. This CDR3 region has 14 residues. CDR3 amino acids: CASFPGSGGTEAFF. CDR3 nucleotides: TGTGCCAGCTTCCCCGGATCGGGGGGAACTGAAGCTTTCTTT.

The rearrangement links TRBV19 to TRBJ1-1; D unclear. The CDR3 totals 17 residues. V shed 4 bases and J shed 1 base, with 19 bases lying between them. Germline values: CDR1 LNHDA, CDR2 SQIVND (reference sequence). CDR3 coding DNA: TGTGCCAGTAGTAGTCACCGGGGATCGGTGAGGAACACTGAAGCTTTCTTT. Protein sequence: CASSSHRGSVRNTEAFF.

This chain connects TRBV2 to TRBJ1-2, with D possibly being TRBD1 (6 bases). From germline, CDR1 is SNHLY and CDR2 FYNNEI. This CDR3 has 17 amino acids. Trimming removed 6 bases from V and 1 base from J, with 21 bases in between. The CDR3 DNA reads TGTGCCAGCAGCGGGGGGGCAGGAGGTGGTGGTAACTATGGCTACACCTTC. Translating gives CASSGGAGGGGNYGYTF. The variable domain in full, with the rest retrieved from reference TRBV2 and TRBJ1-2, is EPEVTQTPSHQVTQMGQEVILRCVPISNHLYFYWYRQILGQKVEFLVSFYNNEISEKSEIFDDQFSVERPDGSNFTLKIRSTKLEDSAMYFCASSGGAGGGGNYGYTFGSGTRLTVV.

Note on this clone: The junction shows a germline mismatch at one end, possibly a read error. The rearrangement links TRBV5-1 to TRBJ2-7; tentatively, D is TRBD1 (6 bases). Germline-derived CDR1 and CDR2 are SGHRS and YFSETQ. The CDR3 is 13 amino acids. The CDR3 DNA reads as TGTGCCAGCAGCGCGGAACAGGGCTACGAGCAGTACTTC. Translated: CASSAEQGYEQYF.

The CDR3 DNA reads as TGTGCCAGCAGGCTACAGGGGGCGGGCTACACCTTC. This sequence encodes CASRLQGAGYTF. The chain couples TRBV2 to TRBJ1-2; 9 positions match TRBD1. CDR3 length: 12 residues. CDR1 and CDR2 (germline): SNHLY, FYNNEI. Germline trimming cut 6 bases from V and 8 bases from J; bases unmatched to any gene: 4. Based on the CDR3 plus reference TRBV2 and TRBJ1-2, the full variable domain is EPEVTQTPSHQVTQMGQEVILRCVPISNHLYFYWYRQILGQKVEFLVSFYNNEISEKSEIFDDQFSVERPDGSNFTLKIRSTKLEDSAMYFCASRLQGAGYTFGSGTRLTVV.

The J gene is TRBJ1-4, the V gene TRBV11-2; 7 nucleotides align to TRBD1. This CDR3 comprises 16 residues. CDR1 and CDR2 from the germline V gene are SGHAT and FQNNGV. V lost 5 bases and J lost 4; bases outside the gene matches: 10. CDR3 nucleotides: TGTGCCAGCAGCGCTCGCTACGGGACAGATAATGAAAAACTGTTTTTT. It codes for CASSARYGTDNEKLFF.

The V gene is TRBV6-1, the J gene TRBJ2-5, with D possibly being TRBD2 (6 bases). Germline assignment: CDR1 MNHNS and CDR2 SASEGT. This CDR3 is 16 amino acids long. V shed 1 base and J shed 2 bases, with 14 bases lying between them. CDR3 region: CASSEGAGPIQETQYF. The DNA of the CDR3 is TGTGCCAGCAGTGAAGGTGCGGGGCCGATACAAGAGACCCAGTACTTC.

This chain links TRBV7-2 with TRBJ2-2, with 8 nucleotides matching TRBD2. Germline V gene lookup returns CDR1 SGHTA and CDR2 FQGNSA. The CDR3 has 16 residues. The V segment lost 6 bases and the J segment 0 bases; nucleotides outside the gene matches: 6. The CDR3 is CASRPRGGANTGELFF. DNA of the CDR3: TGTGCCAGCAGGCCTCGGGGGGGCGCGAACACCGGGGAGCTGTTTTTT. The full variable domain, completed using reference TRBV7-2 and TRBJ2-2, is GAGVSQSPSNKVTEKGKDVELRCDPISGHTALYWYRQSLGQGLEFLIYFQGNSAPDKSGLPSDRFSAERTGGSVSTLTIQRTQQEDSAVYLCASRPRGGANTGELFFGEGSRLTVL.

This clone has more than one count but fewer than ten. This rearrangement joins TRBV4-1 to TRBJ2-7; 7 positions agree with TRBD2. Germline CDR1 is MGHRA and CDR2 is YSYEKL. With 4 bases clipped from V and 2 bases from J, the junction kept 11 bases outside the gene matches. This CDR3 has 16 amino acids. The CDR3 sequence: CASSLPLAGVTYEQYF. The CDR3 nucleotides read TGCGCCAGCAGCCTACCTCTTGCGGGGGTCACCTACGAGCAGTACTTC.